These 27 T cell receptor beta chains originate from one sample sequenced in a study of preoperative IRX-2 immunotherapy in early breast cancer (dated by TCRdb to about 2019). According to the study, the label for this sample's treatment or condition signals: preoperative locoregional IRX-2 cytokine immunotherapy. The library was produced with the immunoSEQ multiplex PCR assay. Entries here come from immuneACCESS through TCRdb and include only in-frame sequences with V and J called. Some clones fail to appear in such tables; in the studies checked, an unresolved V gene covers under half of the shortfall, and the cause of the remainder is unknown. Here the sample has approximately 100,000 clones; 80% to 90% occur a single time. The top ten clones comprise roughly 2% of the sample. The sequencing here drew on tumor tissue, taken after IRX-2 immunotherapy. The receptors here all came from a human donor with breast cancer.

The chain is built from TRBV8-2 and TRBJ2-7; TRBD2 is the table's D call and was not checked against the DNA. TRBV8-2 is shown as a pseudogene. The CDR3 extends over 14 amino acids. The CDR3 reads CASSGTSGRNEQYF. In DNA form, the CDR3 reads TGTGCCAGCAGCGGGACTAGCGGGAGAAACGAGCAGTACTTC.

This clone has a handful of counts. The chain links TRBV30 to TRBJ2-7; 7 bases match TRBD1. Germline CDR1 is GTSNPN and CDR2 is SVGIG (reference sequence). The CDR3 contains 15 residues. Losses at the gene ends were 6 bases for V and 2 bases for J; bases not matched to a gene: 13. The CDR3 here is CACTLRTGKTYEQYF. The CDR3 bases are TGTGCCTGTACCCTAAGGACAGGAAAAACCTACGAGCAGTACTTC.

The rearrangement links TRBV28 to TRBJ1-5; D gene ambiguous. CDR3 size: 14 residues. Germline V gene data show CDR1 as MDHEN and CDR2 as SYDVKM. The germline V and J ends were trimmed by 8 bases and 0 bases, with 11 bases remaining between them. The CDR3 here is CASHAGSSNQPQHF. CDR3 nucleotide sequence: TGTGCCAGCCACGCCGGGTCTAGCAATCAGCCCCAGCATTTT.

J is TRBJ2-2 and V is TRBV4-1; tentative D call: TRBD1 (6 bases). V gave up 4 bases and J gave up 4 bases, with 13 bases separating them. The CDR3 is made up of 15 amino acids. Germline values: CDR1 MGHRA, CDR2 YSYEKL. The CDR3 protein is CASSLQGSGTGELFF. As DNA, the CDR3 is TGCGCCAGCAGCCTACAGGGAAGCGGCACCGGGGAGCTGTTTTTT.

The chain couples TRBV18 to TRBJ2-1, with D possibly TRBD2 on 5 matching bases. This CDR3 region has 17 residues. Trimming took off 2 bases at V and 4 bases at J, with 18 bases between the two ends. The V gene's germline CDR1 is KGHSH and CDR2 LQKENI. This chain's CDR3 is CASSPMGMSGGYNEQFF. The CDR3 DNA reads as TGTGCCAGCTCACCAATGGGCATGAGCGGAGGTTACAATGAGCAGTTCTTC.

The chain recombines TRBV4-1 with TRBJ1-3; D unclear. The CDR3 consists of 17 residues. Trimming removed 0 bases from V and 1 base from J, with 13 bases in between. CDR1 is MGHRA and CDR2 is YSYEKL in the germline V gene. CDR3 DNA sequence: TGCGCCAGCAGCCAAGATAAGGTTGACTTTTCTGGAAACACCATATATTTT. This translates into CASSQDKVDFSGNTIYF.

The chain has TRBV28 and TRBJ2-7; D gene ambiguous. The CDR3 loop spans 12 amino acids. The V end was cut by 7 bases, the J end by 6 bases, with 13 bases between. Germline values: CDR1 MDHEN, CDR2 SYDVKM. DNA of the CDR3: TGTGCCAGCACTGGGCCAATCGGCGAGCAGTACTTC. Its translation: CASTGPIGEQYF. Drawing the rest from reference TRBV28 and TRBJ2-7, the complete variable domain is DVKVTQSSRYLVKRTGEKVFLECVQDMDHENMFWYRQDPGLGLRLIYFSYDVKMKEKGDIPEGYSVSREKKERFSLILESASTNQTSMYLCASTGPIGEQYFGPGTRLTVT.

The rearrangement uses TRBV10-1 and TRBJ2-5, with D possibly being TRBD2 (6 bases). V lost 2 bases to trimming and J lost 2 bases, with 6 bases between them. The germline gives CDR1 WNHNN, CDR2 SYGVQD (reference sequence). CDR3 size: 13 residues. This CDR3 reads CASSEGGQETQYF. CDR3 sequence (DNA): TGCGCCAGCAGTGAGGGGGGGCAAGAGACCCAGTACTTC.

The chain uses TRBV22-1 and TRBJ2-3; TRBD1 is the table's D call, not checked against the DNA. TRBV22-1 is annotated as a pseudogene. This CDR3 region has 14 residues. This CDR3 reads CATSDTGRTDTQYF. The DNA of the CDR3 is TGTGCCACCAGTGATACAGGGCGCACAGATACGCAGTATTTT.

V usage is TRBV28 and J usage is TRBJ2-7; D is undetermined. Germline loops: CDR1 MDHEN, CDR2 SYDVKM. The ends were cut back, 8 bases at V and 5 bases at J, with 13 bases in the middle. The CDR3 covers 12 residues. DNA for the CDR3: TGTGCCAGCGAAGGGCAGTCCCACGAGCAGTACTTC. This translates into CASEGQSHEQYF.

The rearrangement uses TRBV28 and TRBJ2-1, with TRBD2 matching over 10 bases. V trimming: 6 bases; J trimming: 7 bases; junction bases outside the gene matches: 6. The germline V gene encodes CDR1 MDHEN and CDR2 SYDVKM. CDR3 length: 14 residues. The CDR3 coding sequence is TGTGCCAGCAGCTCTAGCGGGAGAACGAATGAGCAGTTCTTC. It yields the protein CASSSSGRTNEQFF.

J is TRBJ2-5 and V is TRBV29-1; D may correspond to TRBD1 or TRBD2 (7 bases each). Germline loops: CDR1 SQVTM, CDR2 ANQGSEA. V was trimmed by 2 bases and J by 5 bases, leaving 18 bases between them. The CDR3 consists of 15 residues. The CDR3 reads CSVETQGGTLETQYF. The CDR3 bases are TGCAGCGTTGAAACTCAGGGGGGGACCTTGGAGACCCAGTACTTC.

The gene calls are TRBV18 and TRBJ2-3; tentative D call: TRBD1 (6 bases). Trimming removed 3 bases at V and 6 bases at J, with 28 bases between. The CDR3 extends over 19 amino acids. Germline CDR1 reads KGHSH; CDR2 reads LQKENI. The CDR3 sequence: CASSPMTPDAPRGGDTQYF. The DNA of the CDR3 is TGTGCCAGCTCACCGATGACCCCCGACGCTCCCAGGGGCGGGGATACGCAGTATTTT.

This sequence joins TRBV28 and TRBJ1-2, with a possible D match to TRBD1 (5 bases). V dropped 5 bases and J dropped 4 bases, with 14 bases sitting between them. Germline CDR1 MDHEN, CDR2 SYDVKM. The CDR3 covers 14 residues. The CDR3 reads CASSTPAGFYGYTF. The CDR3 nucleotides are TGTGCCAGCAGTACCCCTGCAGGGTTCTATGGCTACACCTTC.

This chain connects TRBV15 to TRBJ1-2; TRBD1 is a possible D gene (6 bases). Germline lookup yields CDR1 LNHNV and CDR2 YYDKDF (reference sequence). CDR3 length: 14 residues. Trimming stripped 0 bases from V and 8 bases from J, with 13 bases between. This CDR3 is CATSRDGGGWGYTF. The DNA for the CDR3 is TGTGCCACCAGCAGAGATGGGGGGGGCTGGGGCTACACCTTC.

The rearrangement uses TRBV11-3 and TRBJ1-6; D is possibly TRBD1 (6 bases). There are 14 residues in the CDR3. Looked up from germline, CDR1 is SGHNT and CDR2 is YENEEA. Trimming removed 6 bases at V and 8 bases at J, with 14 bases between. CDR3 DNA sequence: TGTGCCAGCAGTTATTACAGGGCGGATTCACCCCTCCACTTT. It specifies CASSYYRADSPLHF.

The gene calls are TRBV19 and TRBJ1-5; D remains ambiguous. Germline CDR1 LNHDA, CDR2 SQIVND (reference sequence). V was pared by 1 base and J by 2 bases, with 12 bases between. The CDR3 spans 16 residues. The CDR3 here is CASSIGTVWGNQPQHF. CDR3 nucleotide sequence: TGTGCCAGTAGTATAGGGACGGTTTGGGGCAATCAGCCCCAGCATTTT.

This clone was observed many times. The chain has TRBV28 and TRBJ1-2, with D perhaps matching TRBD1 (5 bases). Germline values: CDR1 MDHEN, CDR2 SYDVKM. Trimming shortened V by 3 bases and J by 4 bases, and 15 bases separated the two germline ends. The CDR3 length is 15 residues. The CDR3 DNA reads TGTGCCAGCAGTTTGGGGCCCCAGGGAGGCTATGGCTACACCTTC. Its translation: CASSLGPQGGYGYTF.

As to this clone: The junction differs from germline at one of its ends, possibly a read error. The chain couples TRBV19 to TRBJ1-3; D ambiguous. From germline, CDR1 is LNHDA and CDR2 SQIVND (reference sequence). This CDR3 has 15 residues. This CDR3 is CVSRPSLDSGNTIYF. CDR3 DNA sequence: TGTGTCAGTCGTCCCTCTTTGGACTCTGGAAACACTATATATTTT. Together with reference TRBV19 and TRBJ1-3, the CDR3 gives the full variable domain: DGGITQSPKYLFRKEGQNVTLSCEQNLNHDAMYWYRQDPGQGLRLIYYSQIVNDFQKGDIAEGYSVSREKKESFPLTVTSAQKNPTAFYLCVSRPSLDSGNTIYFGEGSWLTVV.

The chain carries TRBV22-1 and TRBJ2-2; the D call in the table, TRBD1, was not verified against the DNA. TRBV22-1 has pseudogene status. The CDR3 consists of 15 residues. The CDR3 DNA reads TGTGCCAGCAGAAAAGGGGGACAGCTCGCCGGGGAGCTGTTTTTT. This gives the protein CASRKGGQLAGELFF.

This rearrangement joins TRBV11-3 to TRBJ1-5; the match to TRBD1 covers 8 bases. V trimming: 5 bases; J trimming: 4 bases; junction bases outside the gene matches: 7. The CDR3 length is 15 residues. Germline V lookup: CDR1 SGHNT, CDR2 YENEEA. CDR3 DNA sequence: TGTGCCAGCAGCGACGGACAGGGAATAAATCAGCCCCAGCATTTT. Translating it yields CASSDGQGINQPQHF.

The rearrangement uses TRBV18 and TRBJ1-4; 9 nucleotides line up with TRBD1. The germline V gene encodes CDR1 KGHSH and CDR2 LQKENI. The CDR3 consists of 16 residues. V dropped 3 bases and J dropped 7; count of bases not matched to a gene: 9. For the CDR3, the DNA is TGTGCCAGCTCACCTGGGACAGGGCCCAGGGTTGAAAAACTGTTTTTT. Amino acids: CASSPGTGPRVEKLFF.

The rearrangement uses TRBV30 and TRBJ2-1, with 12 bases lining up with TRBD2. Germline values: CDR1 GTSNPN, CDR2 SVGIG (reference sequence). The CDR3 contains 15 residues. J gave up 7 bases and V 0 bases, and 4 bases lay outside the gene matches. This CDR3 is CAWSVGLAGRNEQFF. The CDR3 nucleotides read TGTGCCTGGAGTGTAGGACTAGCGGGAAGGAATGAGCAGTTCTTC.

The chain's CDR3 is CASSRQTGRSTGDEQFF. The CDR3 DNA is TGTGCCAGCAGTCGACAAACAGGGAGGTCGACCGGAGATGAGCAGTTCTTC. This chain links TRBV28 with TRBJ2-1, with D perhaps matching TRBD1 or TRBD2 (6 bases each). V was pared by 5 bases and J by 8 bases, with 25 bases between. Germline V CDR1 and CDR2: MDHEN, SYDVKM. This CDR3 region has 17 residues.

This clone has more than one count but fewer than ten. The rearrangement uses TRBV15 and TRBJ2-7, with unresolved D. V was cut by 0 bases and J by 0 bases, with 9 bases left in between. This CDR3 is built from 15 residues. Germline V gives CDR1 LNHNV, CDR2 YYDKDF (reference sequence). The chain's CDR3 is CATSREPNPSYEQYF. Written as DNA, the CDR3 is TGTGCCACCAGCAGAGAGCCGAACCCCTCCTACGAGCAGTACTTC. Full variable domain (remainder filled in from reference TRBV15 and TRBJ2-7): DAMVIQNPRYQVTQFGKPVTLSCSQTLNHNVMYWYQQKSSQAPKLLFHYYDKDFNNEADTPDNFQSRRPNTSFCFLDIRSPGLGDTAMYLCATSREPNPSYEQYFGPGTRLTVT.

Of note for this clone: At the DNA level, this CDR3 is encoded by other sequences in the same sample as well. The CDR3 sequence is CASSSGTGGYGYTF. DNA of the CDR3: TGCGCCAGCAGTTCCGGGACAGGGGGCTATGGCTACACCTTC. The chain couples TRBV5-1 to TRBJ1-2; 11 bases are shared with TRBD1. Germline loops: CDR1 SGHRS, CDR2 YFSETQ. The CDR3 is 14 residues long. The V and J ends lost 5 bases and 4 bases, in that order; junction bases with no gene match: 4.

The rearrangement links TRBV14 to TRBJ1-2, with 12 bases identical to TRBD1. CDR1 is SGHDN, CDR2 FVKESK, per germline. Trimming cost V 1 base and J 7 bases; bases outside gene matches: 4. This CDR3 spans 15 amino acids. CDR3 region: CASSQAGTGGFGYTF. CDR3 nucleotides: TGTGCCAGCAGCCAAGCCGGGACAGGGGGCTTTGGCTACACCTTC.